This T cell receptor (beta chain) was recorded in a study of T-cell memory formation after mild COVID-19. Constant-segment primers and 5'RACE yielded cDNA libraries for TCR alpha and TCR beta, each carrying sample barcodes and UMIs. TCRdb analysed the 5' RACE reads with MiXCR anew, one entry per CDR3 protein. The sample records hundreds of thousands of distinct CDR3 sequences, roughly 18% being singletons. V dropped 3 bases and J dropped 2; count of bases not matched to a gene: 5. Germline V gene lookup returns CDR1 PRHDT and CDR2 FYEKMQ (reference sequence). CDR3 length equals 17 residues. This clonotype was seen repeatedly, ten times or more.

The receptor was isolated from an adult woman who had mild COVID-19 (a few samples of this study predate the infection). Cell type and time point are not known. Input material: PBMCs or a T cell subset sorted from them (not recorded which). The chain uses TRBV13 and TRBJ2-3; 13 bases match TRBD2. The DNA of the CDR3 is TGTGCCAGCAGCTTCGTTGGACTAGCGGGAGTCACAGATACGCAGTATTTT. Its protein is CASSFVGLAGVTDTQYF.